Below, 3 T cell receptor beta chains from the same sample are listed, as sequenced in a study of cytomegalovirus exposure and HLA in healthy donors. Amplification used 60 Vbeta primers and 13 Jbeta primers. Assay used: immunoSEQ multiplex PCR; TCRdb lists only in-frame clones, some missing. Of over 90,000 clones listed, approximately 87% are singletons. The sequenced sample was PBMCs. Source of these receptors: a man aged 35 to 55 in good health and CMV-seronegative.

The chain couples TRBV19 to TRBJ2-7; 7 bases map to TRBD2. Germline V gives CDR1 LNHDA, CDR2 SQIVND (reference sequence). CDR3 length: 14 residues. The J segment lost 7 bases and the V segment lost 3 bases, leaving 9 bases of the junction unmatched. The CDR3 DNA follows: TGTGCCAGTAGTATTGGTCAGGAGCGGGGAGAGCAGTACTTC. It codes for CASSIGQERGEQYF.

The J gene is TRBJ2-5, the V gene TRBV7-2; D is perhaps TRBD2 (5 bases). CDR1 is SGHTA, CDR2 FQGNSA, per germline. Trimming cost V 3 bases and J 13 bases, with 12 bases left between them. This CDR3 spans 11 amino acids. For the CDR3, the DNA is TGTGCCAGCAGCTTTTCCGGACTGAGGTACTTC. Translation: CASSFSGLRYF.

J is TRBJ1-4 and V is TRBV11-3; tentative D call: TRBD1 (6 bases). Germline V CDR1 and CDR2: SGHNT, YENEEA. The CDR3 totals 14 residues. V shed 10 bases and J shed 4 bases, with 16 bases lying between them. Written as DNA, the CDR3 is TGTGCCACCGAACAGGGACGGGGTAATGAAAAACTGTTTTTT. This codes for CATEQGRGNEKLFF.